This T cell receptor beta chain was identified during a study of HIV-infected patients and healthy controls. The table lists this clonotype with a few counts. This CDR3 is built from 15 residues. V was clipped by 3 bases and J by 6 bases; unmatched bases: 8. The germline V gene encodes CDR1 MNHEY and CDR2 SVGAGI. Alpha and beta constant-region primers primed reverse transcription of approximately 460 ng RNA. Each of the alpha and beta chains got its own library through chain-specific third strand synthesis with indices. A single primer pair per chain amplified all rearrangements, with per-molecule barcodes. The library got P5 and P7 elements plus a second index, then an approximately 25-cycle PCR. TCRdb recomputed calls from the 5' RACE reads with MiXCR, one row per CDR3 protein. The sample consists of roughly 18,000 distinct CDR3 sequences, more than 10% of them appearing once. Whole blood was used without fractionation, so all unsorted peripheral T cells were included.

The TCR was taken from an adult in good health. The chain has TRBV6-5 and TRBJ1-1; TRBD1 matches at 9 bases. The sequencing sample was made of blood. The CDR3 DNA reads TGTGCCAGCAGTTATTTGACAGGGGGGTCCGCTGAAGCTTTCTTT. Protein sequence: CASSYLTGGSAEAFF.